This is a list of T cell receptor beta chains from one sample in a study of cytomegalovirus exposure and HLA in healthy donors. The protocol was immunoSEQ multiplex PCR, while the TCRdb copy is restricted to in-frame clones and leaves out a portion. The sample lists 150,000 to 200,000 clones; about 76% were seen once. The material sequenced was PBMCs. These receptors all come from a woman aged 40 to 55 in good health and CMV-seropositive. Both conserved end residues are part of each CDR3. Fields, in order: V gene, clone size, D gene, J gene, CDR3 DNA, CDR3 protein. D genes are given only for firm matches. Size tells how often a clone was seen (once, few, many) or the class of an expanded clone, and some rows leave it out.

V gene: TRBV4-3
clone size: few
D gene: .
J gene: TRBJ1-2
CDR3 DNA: TGCGCCAGCAGCCAAGACGACAGAAACTATGGCTACACCTTC
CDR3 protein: CASSQDDRNYGYTF

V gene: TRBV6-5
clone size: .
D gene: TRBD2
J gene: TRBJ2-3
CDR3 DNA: TGTGCCAGCAGGCGGGGACTAGGTACGCAGTATTTT
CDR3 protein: CASRRGLGTQYF

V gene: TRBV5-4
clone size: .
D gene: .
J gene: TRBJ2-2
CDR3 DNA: TGTGCCAGCAGCTACATTGGTGGGGCCGCGACCGGGGAGCTGTTTTTT
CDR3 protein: CASSYIGGAATGELFF

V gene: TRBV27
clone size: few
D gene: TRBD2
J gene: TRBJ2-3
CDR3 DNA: TGTGCCAGCAGTTTAAATCCTCGCGGGAGTGATACGCAGTATTTT
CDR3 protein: CASSLNPRGSDTQYF

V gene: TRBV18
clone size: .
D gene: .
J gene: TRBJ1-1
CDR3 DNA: TGTGCCAGCTCACCACCGAGCAGGGACACTGAAGCTTTCTTT
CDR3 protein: CASSPPSRDTEAFF

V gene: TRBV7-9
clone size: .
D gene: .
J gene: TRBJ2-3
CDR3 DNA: TGTGCCAGCAGCTTAGGGCTCAGCACAGATACGCAGTATTTT
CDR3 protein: CASSLGLSTDTQYF

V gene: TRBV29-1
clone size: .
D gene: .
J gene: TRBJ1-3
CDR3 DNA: TGCAGCGCCCTGACGCGGGGTTCTGGAAACACCATATATTTT
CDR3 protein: CSALTRGSGNTIYF

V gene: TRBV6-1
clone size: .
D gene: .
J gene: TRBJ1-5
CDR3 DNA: TGTGCCAGCAGGGCGGTCAATCAGCCCCAGCATTTT
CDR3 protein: CASRAVNQPQHF

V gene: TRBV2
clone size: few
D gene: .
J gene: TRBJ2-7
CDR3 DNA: TGTGCCAGCAGCGTCCCCAGGGAAGGAAGGAACGAGCAGTACTTC
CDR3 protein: CASSVPREGRNEQYF

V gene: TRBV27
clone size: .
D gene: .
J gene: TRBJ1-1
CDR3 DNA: TGTGCCAGCAGCCCCGACGGGATGGTGGCTTTCTTT
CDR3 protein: CASSPDGMVAFF

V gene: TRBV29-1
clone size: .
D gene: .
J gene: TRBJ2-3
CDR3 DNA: TGCAGCGTTGCGCGGGTGGGCACAGATACGCAGTATTTT
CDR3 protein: CSVARVGTDTQYF

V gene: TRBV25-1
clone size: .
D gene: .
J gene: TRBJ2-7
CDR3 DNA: TGTGCCAGCAGTCTCGGGACAGGGACTAGCTCCTACGAGCAGTACTTC
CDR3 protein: CASSLGTGTSSYEQYF

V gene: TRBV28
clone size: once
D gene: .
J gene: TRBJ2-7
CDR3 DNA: TGTGCCAGCTTCTCATCGGGACAAGGTGCTTACGAGCAGTACTTC
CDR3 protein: CASFSSGQGAYEQYF

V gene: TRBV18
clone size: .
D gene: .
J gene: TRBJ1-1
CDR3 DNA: TGTGCCAGCTCACCAAGGACAGCGATATCGAACACTGAAGCTTTCTTT
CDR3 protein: CASSPRTAISNTEAFF

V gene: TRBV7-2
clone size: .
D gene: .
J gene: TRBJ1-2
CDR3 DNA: TGTGCCAGCAGCTTAGAGGGGCCGGTGGCCATCTATGGCTACACCTTC
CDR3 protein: CASSLEGPVAIYGYTF

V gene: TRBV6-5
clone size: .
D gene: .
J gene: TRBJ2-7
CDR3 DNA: TGTGCCAGCAGTTACCCGCGGGACGGAGCCTACGAGCAGTACTTC
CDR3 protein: CASSYPRDGAYEQYF